The source of this TCR beta chain is a study of human T cells and chemical hapten exposure. Overall study: Small discrepancies in pooled library volume mainly accounted for the varying TCR yields per sample.

Per the original methods: A typical sample had 95,638 TCRs, with roughly 20,000 to 700,000 overall. MiXCR, run by TCRdb on the 5' RACE reads, gives a single entry per CDR3 protein. The V and J calls follow TCRdb's processing rather than the paper's. The table includes over 70,000 distinct CDR3 sequences, roughly 15% detected once. The ends were cut back, 4 bases at V and 6 bases at J, with 11 bases in the middle. Germline CDR1 reads SGHRS; CDR2 reads YFSETQ. The CDR3 is made up of 14 amino acids. Unfractionated whole blood yielded the extracted total RNA. J is TRBJ1-6 and V is TRBV5-1; tentatively, D is TRBD1 (5 bases). The receptor was isolated from a female donor in good health. The DNA of the CDR3 is TGCGCCAGCAGCCCCCGGGACCTTAATTCACCCCTCCACTTT. It yields the protein CASSPRDLNSPLHF.